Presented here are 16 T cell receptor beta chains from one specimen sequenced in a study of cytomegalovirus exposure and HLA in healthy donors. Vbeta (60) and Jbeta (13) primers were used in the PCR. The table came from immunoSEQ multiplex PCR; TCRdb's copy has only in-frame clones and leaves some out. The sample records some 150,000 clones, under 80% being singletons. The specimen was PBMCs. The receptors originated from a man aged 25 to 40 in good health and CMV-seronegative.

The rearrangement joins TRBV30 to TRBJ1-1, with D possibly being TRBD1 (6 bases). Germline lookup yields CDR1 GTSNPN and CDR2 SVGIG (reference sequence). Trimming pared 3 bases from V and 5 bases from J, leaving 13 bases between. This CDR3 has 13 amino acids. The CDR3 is CAWSRGLGTEAFF. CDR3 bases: TGTGCCTGGAGCAGGGGCCTGGGGACTGAAGCTTTCTTT.

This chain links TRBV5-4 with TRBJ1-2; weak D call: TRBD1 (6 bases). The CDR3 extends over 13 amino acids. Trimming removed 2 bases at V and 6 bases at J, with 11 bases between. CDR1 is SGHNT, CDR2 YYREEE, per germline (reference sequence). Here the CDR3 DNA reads TGTGCCAGCAGCTTTTCGGGGGGCGATGGCTACACCTTC. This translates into CASSFSGGDGYTF. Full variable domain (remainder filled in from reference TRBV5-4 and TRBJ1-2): ETGVTQSPTHLIKTRGQQVTLRCSSQSGHNTVSWYQQALGQGPQFIFQYYREEENGRGNFPPRFSGLQFPNYSSELNVNALELDDSALYLCASSFSGGDGYTFGSGTRLTVV.

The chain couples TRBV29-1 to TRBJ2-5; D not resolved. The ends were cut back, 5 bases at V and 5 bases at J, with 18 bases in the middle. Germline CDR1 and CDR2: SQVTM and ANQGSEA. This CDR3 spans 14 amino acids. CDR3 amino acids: CSVRNRVGLETQYF. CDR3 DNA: TGCAGCGTTAGGAACCGGGTCGGGTTGGAGACCCAGTACTTC.

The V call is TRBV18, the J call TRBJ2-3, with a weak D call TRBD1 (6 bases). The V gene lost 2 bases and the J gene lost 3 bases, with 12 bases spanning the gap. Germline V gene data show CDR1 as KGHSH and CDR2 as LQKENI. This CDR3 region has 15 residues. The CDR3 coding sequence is TGTGCCAGCTCACCAATCTCTCAGGGGACAGATACGCAGTATTTT. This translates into CASSPISQGTDTQYF.

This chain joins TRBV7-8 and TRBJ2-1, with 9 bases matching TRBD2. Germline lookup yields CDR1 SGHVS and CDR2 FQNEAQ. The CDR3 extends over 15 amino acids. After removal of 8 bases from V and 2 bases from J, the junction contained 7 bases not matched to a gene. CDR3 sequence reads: CASGIAGVPYNEQFF. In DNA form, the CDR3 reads TGTGCCAGCGGAATAGCGGGGGTCCCCTACAATGAGCAGTTCTTC.

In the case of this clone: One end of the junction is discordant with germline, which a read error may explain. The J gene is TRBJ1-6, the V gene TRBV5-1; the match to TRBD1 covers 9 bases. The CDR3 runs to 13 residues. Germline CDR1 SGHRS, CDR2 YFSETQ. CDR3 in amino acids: CASSPLGQGPLNF. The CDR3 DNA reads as TGCGCCAGCAGCCCATTAGGACAGGGGCCCCTCAACTTT.

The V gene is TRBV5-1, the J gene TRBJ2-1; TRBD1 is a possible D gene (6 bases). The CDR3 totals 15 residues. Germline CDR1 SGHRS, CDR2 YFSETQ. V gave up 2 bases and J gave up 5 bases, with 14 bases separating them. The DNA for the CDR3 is TGCGCCAGCAGCTTCGGGACACATAGTAACAATGAGCAGTTCTTC. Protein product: CASSFGTHSNNEQFF.

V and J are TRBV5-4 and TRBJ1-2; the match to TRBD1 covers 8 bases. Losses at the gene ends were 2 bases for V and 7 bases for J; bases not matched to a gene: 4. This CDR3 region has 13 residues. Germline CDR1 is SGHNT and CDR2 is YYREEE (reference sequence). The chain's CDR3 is CASSFQGAGGYTF. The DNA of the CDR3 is TGTGCCAGCAGCTTTCAGGGGGCGGGTGGCTACACCTTC. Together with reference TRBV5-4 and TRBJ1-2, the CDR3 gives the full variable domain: ETGVTQSPTHLIKTRGQQVTLRCSSQSGHNTVSWYQQALGQGPQFIFQYYREEENGRGNFPPRFSGLQFPNYSSELNVNALELDDSALYLCASSFQGAGGYTFGSGTRLTVV.

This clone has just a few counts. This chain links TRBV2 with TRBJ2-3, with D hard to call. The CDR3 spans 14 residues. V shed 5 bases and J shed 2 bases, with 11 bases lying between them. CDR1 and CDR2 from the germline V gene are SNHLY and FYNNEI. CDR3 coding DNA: TGTGCCAGCAGTCGGGTCAGCCTCACAGATACGCAGTATTTT. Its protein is CASSRVSLTDTQYF.

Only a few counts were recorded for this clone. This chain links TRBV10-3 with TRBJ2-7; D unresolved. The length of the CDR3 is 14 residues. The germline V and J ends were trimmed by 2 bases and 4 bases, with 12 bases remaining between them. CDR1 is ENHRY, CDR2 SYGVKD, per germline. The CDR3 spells CAISEGETPYEQYF. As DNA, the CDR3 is TGTGCCATCAGTGAGGGTGAGACACCATACGAGCAGTACTTC.

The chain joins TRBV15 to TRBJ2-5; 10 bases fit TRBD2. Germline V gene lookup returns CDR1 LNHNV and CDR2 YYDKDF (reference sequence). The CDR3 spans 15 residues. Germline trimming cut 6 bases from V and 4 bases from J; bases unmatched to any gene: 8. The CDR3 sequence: CATSRSGGASETQYF. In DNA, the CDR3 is TGTGCCACCAGTAGAAGCGGGGGGGCCTCAGAGACCCAGTACTTC.

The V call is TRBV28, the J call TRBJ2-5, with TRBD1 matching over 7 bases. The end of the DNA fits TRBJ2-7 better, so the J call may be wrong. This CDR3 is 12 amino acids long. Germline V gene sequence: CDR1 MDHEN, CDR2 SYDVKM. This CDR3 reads CATQGVNYEQYF. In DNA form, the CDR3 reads TGTGCCACCCAGGGGGTCAACTACGAGCAGTACTTC.

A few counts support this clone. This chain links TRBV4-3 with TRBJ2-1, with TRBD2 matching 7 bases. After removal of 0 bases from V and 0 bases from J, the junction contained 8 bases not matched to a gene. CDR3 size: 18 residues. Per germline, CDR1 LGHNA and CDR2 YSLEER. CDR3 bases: TGCGCCAGCAGCCAAGATTATAGCGGGTTATTCTCCTACAATGAGCAGTTCTTC. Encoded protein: CASSQDYSGLFSYNEQFF.

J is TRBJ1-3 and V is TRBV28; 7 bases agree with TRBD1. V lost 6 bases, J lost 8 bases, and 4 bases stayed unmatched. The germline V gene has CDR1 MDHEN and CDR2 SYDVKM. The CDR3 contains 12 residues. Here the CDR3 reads CASRRTGYTIYF. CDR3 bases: TGTGCCAGCAGAAGGACAGGTTACACCATATATTTT.

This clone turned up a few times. The CDR3 here is CASSLVGNQPQHF. CDR3 coding DNA: TGTGCCAGCAGCTTGGTCGGGAATCAGCCCCAGCATTTT. V is TRBV7-6 and J is TRBJ1-5, with D unclear. The CDR3 extends over 13 amino acids. V was shortened by 3 bases and J by 4 bases, with 7 bases between the two germline ends. Germline loops: CDR1 SGHVS, CDR2 FNYEAQ.

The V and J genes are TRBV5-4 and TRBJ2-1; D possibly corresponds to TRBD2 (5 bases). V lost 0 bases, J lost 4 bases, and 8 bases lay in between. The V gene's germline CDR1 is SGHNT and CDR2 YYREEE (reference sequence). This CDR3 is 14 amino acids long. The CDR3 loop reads CASSLAADYNEQFF. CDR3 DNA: TGTGCCAGCAGCTTGGCAGCGGATTACAATGAGCAGTTCTTC.